A single sample gave rise to the 5 T cell receptor beta chains below, sequenced in a study of OX40 agonist ivuxolimab in advanced cancers. Assay: immunoSEQ multiplex PCR; the TCRdb copy retains only in-frame clones and omits some. The table records some 50,000 clones, more than 80% of them present only once. The material sequenced was CD4+ or CD8+ T cells sorted from blood, taken in a trial of the OX40 agonist ivuxolimab. The receptors were sampled from an adult with an advanced solid tumor such as melanoma, head and neck, liver or kidney cancer.

On this clone: One end of the junction varies from germline; a read error may be responsible. The rearrangement uses TRBV19 and TRBJ2-7; 8 positions agree with TRBD2. Germline V gene sequence: CDR1 LNHDA, CDR2 SQIVND (reference sequence). CDR3 size: 14 residues. The CDR3 is CASSIAIAQRELYF. The DNA for the CDR3 is TGTGCCAGTAGTATAGCAATTGCGCAGCGGGAGCTGTACTTC.

This clone was seen once. This chain links TRBV10-3 with TRBJ2-4; 12 bases map to TRBD2. The CDR3 sequence is 16 residues long. Per germline, CDR1 ENHRY and CDR2 SYGVKD. V was clipped by 5 bases and J by 3 bases; unmatched bases: 5. This CDR3 reads CAISKTSGSDKNIQYF. In nucleotides, the CDR3 is TGTGCCATCAGTAAGACTAGCGGGAGTGACAAAAACATTCAGTACTTC.

The V call is TRBV5-1, the J call TRBJ1-1, with TRBD1 identical over 9 bases. The CDR3 totals 16 residues. Germline trimming cut 4 bases from V and 0 bases from J; bases unmatched to any gene: 7. Germline V lookup: CDR1 SGHRS, CDR2 YFSETQ. CDR3 residues: CASSLRTGDLNTEAFF. CDR3 nucleotides: TGCGCCAGCAGCCTTAGGACAGGGGACTTGAACACTGAAGCTTTCTTT.

The chain couples TRBV9 to TRBJ2-1, with a possible D match to TRBD2 (6 bases). The CDR3 sequence is 15 residues long. Trimming cost V 4 bases and J 7 bases, with 18 bases left between them. CDR1 SGDLS and CDR2 YYNGEE come from the germline V gene. CDR3 loop: CASSSRDSQGNEQFF. In DNA, the CDR3 is TGTGCCAGCAGCTCTCGGGACTCCCAAGGGAATGAGCAGTTCTTC.

The rearrangement joins TRBV7-9 to TRBJ1-4; D gene ambiguous. The germline V gene encodes CDR1 SEHNR and CDR2 FQNEAQ (reference sequence). The CDR3 covers 15 residues. Trimming pared 1 base from V and 5 bases from J, leaving 11 bases between. CDR3 loop: CASSLVAGSNEKLFF. DNA of the CDR3: TGTGCCAGCAGCTTAGTTGCAGGCTCGAATGAAAAACTGTTTTTT.